Given below is one T cell receptor (beta chain) in context. What it binds is not known. The sample is drawn from a study of glioma-infiltrating T cells. Findings of the study overall: CDR3 overlap between tissue and blood was very small.

The V and J ends lost 6 bases and 5 bases respectively, with 14 bases between them. This CDR3 spans 13 amino acids. Germline lookup yields CDR1 SNHLY and CDR2 FYNNEI. Amplification of TCR alpha and beta CDR3 regions from RNA used iRepertoire nested multiplex PCR. One-step reverse transcription and amplification started from around 100-400 ng of tissue mRNA or PBMC total RNA. TCRdb re-derived calls from the multiplex PCR reads in MiXCR, one entry per CDR3 protein. The table records about 130,000 distinct CDR3 sequences, roughly 24% of them present only once. Sequencing used glioma tissue, nonneoplastic brain tissue, or PBMCs (not recorded which). This TCR was recovered from a human donor with low-grade glioma or glioblastoma, undergoing nonglioma brain surgery, or in good health (not recorded which). The chain is built from TRBV2 and TRBJ2-7, with D possibly TRBD1 on 6 matching bases. CDR3 DNA: TGTGCCAGCAGGGCGGCCACAGGGAACGAGCAGTACTTC. Protein sequence: CASRAATGNEQYF.